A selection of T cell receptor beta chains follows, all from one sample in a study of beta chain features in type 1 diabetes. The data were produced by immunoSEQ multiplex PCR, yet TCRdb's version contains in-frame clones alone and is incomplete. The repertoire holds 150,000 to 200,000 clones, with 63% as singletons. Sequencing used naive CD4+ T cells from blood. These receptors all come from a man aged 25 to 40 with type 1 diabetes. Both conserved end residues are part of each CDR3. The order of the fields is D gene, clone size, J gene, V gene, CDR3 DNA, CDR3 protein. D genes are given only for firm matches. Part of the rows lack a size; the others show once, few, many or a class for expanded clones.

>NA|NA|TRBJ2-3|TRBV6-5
TGTGCCAGCAGTCTACAGGGTTTCGACACAGATACGCAGTATTTT
CASSLQGFDTDTQYF
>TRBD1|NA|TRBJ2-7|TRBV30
TGTGCCGGAACCGGGACAGGGGACTACGAGCAGTACTTC
CAGTGTGDYEQYF
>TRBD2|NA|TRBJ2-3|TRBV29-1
TGCAGCGTTGAGACTAGCGGGGGGGCAGATACGCAGTATTTT
CSVETSGGADTQYF
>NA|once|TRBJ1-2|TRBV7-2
TGTGCCAGCAGCTTATGGGCTGCGGGCTATGGCTACACCTTC
CASSLWAAGYGYTF
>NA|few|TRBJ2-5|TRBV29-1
TGCAGCGTCCTGTCAATCCAAGAGACCCAGTACTTC
CSVLSIQETQYF
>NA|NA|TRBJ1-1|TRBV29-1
TGCAGCACTTCCCAGGGGATTAGCGCTGAAGCTTTCTTT
CSTSQGISAEAFF
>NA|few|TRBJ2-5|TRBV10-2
TGCGCCAGCATGGGGGCGTCGGAGACCCAGTACTTC
CASMGASETQYF
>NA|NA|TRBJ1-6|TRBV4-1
TGCGCCAGCAGCCAAGAAAAGTCAGGGGCTAATTCACCCCTCCACTTT
CASSQEKSGANSPLHF
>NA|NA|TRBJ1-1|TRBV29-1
TGCGGCTACAGGGAGGCAACTGAAGCTTTCTTT
CGYREATEAFF
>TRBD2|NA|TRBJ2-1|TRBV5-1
TGCGCCAGCAGCTTGACTAGCGGGGACAATGAGCAGTTCTTC
CASSLTSGDNEQFF
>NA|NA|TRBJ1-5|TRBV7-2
TGTGCCAGCAGCCTACGCCCAGGAGGGGGCAATCAGCCCCAGCATTTT
CASSLRPGGGNQPQHF
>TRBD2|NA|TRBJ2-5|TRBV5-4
TGTGCCAGCAGCCGTCAGGGGACCCGCGGGGGGGAGACCCAGTACTTC
CASSRQGTRGGETQYF
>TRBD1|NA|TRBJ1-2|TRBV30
TGTGCCTGGAGTCCTGGGACAGACTATGGCTACACCTTC
CAWSPGTDYGYTF
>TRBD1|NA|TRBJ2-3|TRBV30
TGTGCCTGGATTGGACAGGGAGCAGATACGCAGTATTTT
CAWIGQGADTQYF
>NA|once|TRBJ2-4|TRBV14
TGTGCCAGCAGTTTGGGAAACATTCAGTACTTC
CASSLGNIQYF
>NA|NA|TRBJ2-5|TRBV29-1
TGCAGCGGGGAAGGAGCAGAGACCCAGTACTTC
CSGEGAETQYF
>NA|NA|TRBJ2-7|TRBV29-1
TGCAGCGTTGAGGGTCCGGGTTCCTACGAGCAGTACTTC
CSVEGPGSYEQYF
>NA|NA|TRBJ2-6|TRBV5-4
TGTGCCAGCAGCTCCACGACAGATTCCCTGTCTGGGGCCAACGTCCTGACTTTC
CASSSTTDSLSGANVLTF
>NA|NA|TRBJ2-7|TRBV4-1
TGCGCCAGCAGCCAAGATCTGAACCGTGAGCAGTACTTC
CASSQDLNREQYF
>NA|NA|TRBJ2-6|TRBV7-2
TGTGCCAGCAGCATCGGTAGCAGCTCTGGGGCCAACGTCCTGACTTTC
CASSIGSSSGANVLTF
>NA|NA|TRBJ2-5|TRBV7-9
TGTGCCAGCAGCTTAGCGGATCAAGAGACCCAGTACTTC
CASSLADQETQYF
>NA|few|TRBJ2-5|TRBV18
TGTGCCAGCTCACTTGTGGATCAAGAGACCCAGTACTTC
CASSLVDQETQYF
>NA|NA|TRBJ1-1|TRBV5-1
TGCGCCAGCAGCTTTCTGCTATTAGGGACGAACACTGAAGCTTTCTTT
CASSFLLLGTNTEAFF
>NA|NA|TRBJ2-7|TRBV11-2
TGTGCCAGCAGCCCATATATACTTCTAGCCTACGAGCAGTACTTC
CASSPYILLAYEQYF
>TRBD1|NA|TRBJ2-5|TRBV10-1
TGCGCCAGCAGTGAGGGACAGGGTAAAAAGTACTTC
CASSEGQGKKYF
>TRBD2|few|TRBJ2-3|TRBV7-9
TGTGCCAGCAGCCCTAGCGGGGCCACAGATACGCAGTATTTT
CASSPSGATDTQYF
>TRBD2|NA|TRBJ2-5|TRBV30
TGTGCCTGGAGTGCCGGGTGGGGCCTCGGCGGGGGACAAGAGACCCAGTACTTC
CAWSAGWGLGGGQETQYF
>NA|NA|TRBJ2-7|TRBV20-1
TGCAGTGCTAGAGATACCCACGAGCAGTACTTC
CSARDTHEQYF
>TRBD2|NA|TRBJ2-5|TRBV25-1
TGTGCCAGCAGTGACAACCCCGTAGGGGTAGCGGGGGGAGAGACCCAGTACTTC
CASSDNPVGVAGGETQYF
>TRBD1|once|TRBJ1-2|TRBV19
TGTGCCAGTACCTACGACAGGGCCTTTGGCTACACCTTC
CASTYDRAFGYTF
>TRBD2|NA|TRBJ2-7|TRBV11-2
TGTGCCAGCAGCTTAGACCGAACTAGCGGGGCCTACGAGCAGTACTTC
CASSLDRTSGAYEQYF
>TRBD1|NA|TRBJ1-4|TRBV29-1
TGCAGCGTTGGGACAGGTGGGGGTGATGAAAAACTGTTTTTT
CSVGTGGGDEKLFF
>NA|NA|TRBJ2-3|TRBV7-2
TGTGCCAGCAGCCCGACCCGAGCTGGCACAGATACGCAGTATTTT
CASSPTRAGTDTQYF
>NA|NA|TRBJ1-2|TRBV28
TGTGCCAGCCATACAGGGAACTATGGCTACACCTTC
CASHTGNYGYTF
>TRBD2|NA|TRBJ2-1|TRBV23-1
TGCGCCAGCAGTCAATCAGCGGGGCGCTACAATGAGCAGTTCTTC
CASSQSAGRYNEQFF
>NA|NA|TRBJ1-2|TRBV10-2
TGCGCCAGCAGTGACAGTGAGAACTATGGCTACACCTTC
CASSDSENYGYTF
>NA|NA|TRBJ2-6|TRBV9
TGTGCCAGCAGCGGGCCGTCAGACGACTCTGGGGCCAACGTCCTGACTTTC
CASSGPSDDSGANVLTF
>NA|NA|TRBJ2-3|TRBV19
TGTGCCAGTAGTTCAGGCGATACGCAGTATTTT
CASSSGDTQYF
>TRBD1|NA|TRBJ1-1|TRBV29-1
TGCAGCGTGGAGGGACAGGGTATCTCTGAAGCTTTCTTT
CSVEGQGISEAFF
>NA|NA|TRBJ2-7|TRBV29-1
TGCAGCGTTGAATCTCCAGAGAACAACGAGCAGTACTTC
CSVESPENNEQYF
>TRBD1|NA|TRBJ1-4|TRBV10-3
TGTGCCATCAGTGGACAGGGGGCAAAGGAAAAACTGTTTTTT
CAISGQGAKEKLFF
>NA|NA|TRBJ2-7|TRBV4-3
TGCGCCAGCAGCCAAGATAACGGGTTCGAGCAGTACTTC
CASSQDNGFEQYF
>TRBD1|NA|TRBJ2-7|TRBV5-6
TGTGCCAGCAGCGGGACGGACAGGGGTTACGAGCAGTACTTC
CASSGTDRGYEQYF
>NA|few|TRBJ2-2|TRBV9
TGTGCCAGCAGCGTAGCCCAGGTGCTCAGCGGGGAGCTGTTTTTT
CASSVAQVLSGELFF
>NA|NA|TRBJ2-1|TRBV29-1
TGCAGCGTCAGCGACAATGAGCAGTTCTTC
CSVSDNEQFF
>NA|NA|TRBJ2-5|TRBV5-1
TGCGCCAGCAGCTCCGGGGGAAACCAAGAGACCCAGTACTTC
CASSSGGNQETQYF
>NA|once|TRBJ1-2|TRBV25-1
TGTGCCAGCAGTGACGAGGGTGCAAGCTATGGCTACACCTTC
CASSDEGASYGYTF
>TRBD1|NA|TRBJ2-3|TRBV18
TGTGCCAGCTCAAGGGGGCTCAGCACAGATACGCAGTATTTT
CASSRGLSTDTQYF
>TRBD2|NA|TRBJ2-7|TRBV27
TGTGCCAGCAGTTTTAGCGGGACACCCCTGGCATACGAGCAGTACTTC
CASSFSGTPLAYEQYF
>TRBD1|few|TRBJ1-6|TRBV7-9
TGTGCCAGCAGCACGACAGGGCGAGATTCACCCCTCCACTTT
CASSTTGRDSPLHF
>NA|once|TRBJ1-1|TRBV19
TGTGCCAGTAGTAAGGACACTGAAGCTTTCTTT
CASSKDTEAFF